This T cell receptor (beta chain) emerged from a study of blood T cells in healthy people across ages. This clonotype was detected only a few times. No antigen is known for it. At one boundary the junction diverges from the germline segment, which might be a read error. Germline CDR1 and CDR2: SQVTM and ANQGSEA. This CDR3 is 13 amino acids long. Overall study results and limits: It was held that diversity estimates obtained from one million T cells represented underestimates.

A second PCR, run for about 7 to 11 cycles, used a sample-barcoded 5' primer plus a J-beta primer mix. TCRdb processed the 5' RACE reads anew with MiXCR; each CDR3 protein has one entry. The sample holds fewer than 2 million distinct CDR3 sequences; roughly 43% are singletons and the top ten take around 23%. This TCR was recovered from a human donor in good health. The genes are TRBV29-1 and TRBJ2-4; 10 positions agree with TRBD1. The material sequenced was blood. The CDR3 DNA sequence: TGCGGCGTTGACGTAGGACAGGGGGACATTCAGTACTTC. This codes for CGVDVGQGDIQYF.